This TCR beta chain originates from a study of cytomegalovirus exposure and HLA in healthy donors. Study results and caveats: According to a later analysis, donors in an Asian-associated ancestry cluster reportedly had fewer N-insertions than the roughly 670-donor mean.

This CDR3 region has 17 residues. V was clipped by 4 bases and J by 1 base, with 17 bases between them. The germline CDR1 and CDR2 sequences are SGHRS and YFSETQ. As regards this clone: Its target is not known.

This PCR relied on a set of 60 Vbeta primers and 13 Jbeta primers. Sequenced by immunoSEQ multiplex PCR; TCRdb stores in-frame clones only, minus some. Here the sample spans roughly 110,000 clones, approximately 82% being singletons. This rearrangement joins TRBV5-1 to TRBJ2-2, with D tentatively TRBD1 (6 bases). The sequenced sample consisted of PBMCs. The TCR was taken from a man aged 35-49 years in good health and CMV-seronegative. In nucleotides, the CDR3 is TGCGCCAGCAGCCCATGGTACCCGGGACAGAACACCGGGGAGCTGTTTTTT. As protein: CASSPWYPGQNTGELFF. The full variable domain, its missing parts supplied by reference TRBV5-1 and TRBJ2-2, is KAGVTQTPRYLIKTRGQQVTLSCSPISGHRSVSWYQQTPGQGLQFLFEYFSETQRNKGNFPGRFSGRQFSNSRSEMNVSTLELGDSALYLCASSPWYPGQNTGELFFGEGSRLTVL.